This T cell receptor beta chain was profiled in a study of blood T cell repertoires in COVID-19. Study in general: Some COVID-19 samples were acute and others convalescent; all came from the United States, Italy and Spain. PBMCs, B-cell-depleted T cells, or T cells were the source of the cDNA or gDNA that made up the material.

In the source study's methods: Counts of nucleated cells, estimated from reference gene primer amplification, were obtained. Sequencing was performed with immunoSEQ multiplex PCR; in TCRdb, only in-frame clones are kept and a portion is missing. That table is the source of V, J and clone size, and D and trimming were worked out from the DNA. The sample carries a few hundred thousand clones, roughly 87% recorded once. The study counted Cohort 3 donors as recovered given two negative PCRs, clearance, or symptom resolution. The CDR3 totals 12 residues. In germline, CDR1 is SGHAT, CDR2 FQNNGV. The V gene lost 0 bases and the J gene lost 15 bases, with 12 bases spanning the gap.

The V and J genes are TRBV11-2 and TRBJ2-1, with D possibly being TRBD2 (7 bases). The sample taken for sequencing was PBMCs or T cells enriched from blood (not recorded which). The sequence was obtained from a woman under 40 who had recovered from COVID-19. CDR3 sequence (DNA): TGTGCCAGCAGCTTAGAAGGGGGGGGCCTGTTCTTC. Translating gives CASSLEGGGLFF.